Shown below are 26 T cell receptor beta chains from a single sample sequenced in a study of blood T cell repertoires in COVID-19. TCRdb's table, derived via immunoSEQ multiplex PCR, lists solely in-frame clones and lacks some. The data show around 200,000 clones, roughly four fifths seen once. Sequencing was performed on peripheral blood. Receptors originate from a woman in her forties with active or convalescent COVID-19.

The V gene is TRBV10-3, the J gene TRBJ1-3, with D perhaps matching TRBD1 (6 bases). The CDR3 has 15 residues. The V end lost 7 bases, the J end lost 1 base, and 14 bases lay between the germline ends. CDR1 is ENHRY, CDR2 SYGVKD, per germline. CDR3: CAITTGRGSGNTIYF. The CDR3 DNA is TGTGCCATCACCACAGGGAGGGGGTCTGGAAACACCATATATTTT.

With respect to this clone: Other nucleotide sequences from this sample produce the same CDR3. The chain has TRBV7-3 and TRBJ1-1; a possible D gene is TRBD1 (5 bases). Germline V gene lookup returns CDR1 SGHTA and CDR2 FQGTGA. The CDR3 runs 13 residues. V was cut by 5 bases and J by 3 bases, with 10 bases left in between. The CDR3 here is CASSLDSYTEAFF. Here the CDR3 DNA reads TGTGCCAGCAGCCTAGACAGTTACACTGAAGCTTTCTTT.

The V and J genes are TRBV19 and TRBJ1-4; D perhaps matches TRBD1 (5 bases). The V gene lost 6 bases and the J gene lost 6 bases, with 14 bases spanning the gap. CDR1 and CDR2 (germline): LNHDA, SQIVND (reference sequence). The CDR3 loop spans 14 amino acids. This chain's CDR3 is CASRLRDLDEKLFF. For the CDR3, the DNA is TGTGCCAGTAGGCTCCGGGACTTGGATGAAAAACTGTTTTTT.

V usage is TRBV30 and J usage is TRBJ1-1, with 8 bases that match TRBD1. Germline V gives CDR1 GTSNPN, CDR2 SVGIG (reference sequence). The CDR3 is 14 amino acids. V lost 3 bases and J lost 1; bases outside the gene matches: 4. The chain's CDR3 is CAWSPDRANTEAFF. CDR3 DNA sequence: TGTGCCTGGAGCCCGGACAGGGCGAACACTGAAGCTTTCTTT.

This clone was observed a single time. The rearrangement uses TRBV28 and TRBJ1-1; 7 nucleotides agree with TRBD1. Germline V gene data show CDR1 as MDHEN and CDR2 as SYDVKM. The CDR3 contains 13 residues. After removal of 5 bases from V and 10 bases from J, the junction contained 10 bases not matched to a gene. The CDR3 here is CASSLGQEILAFF. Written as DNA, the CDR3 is TGTGCCAGCAGTCTCGGACAGGAGATCTTAGCTTTCTTT.

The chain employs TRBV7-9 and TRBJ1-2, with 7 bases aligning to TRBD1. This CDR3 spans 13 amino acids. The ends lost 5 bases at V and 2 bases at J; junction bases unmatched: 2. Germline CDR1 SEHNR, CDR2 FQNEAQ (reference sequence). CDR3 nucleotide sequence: TGTGCCAGCAGCCGGGACAGCAACTATGGCTACACCTTC. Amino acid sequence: CASSRDSNYGYTF.

The CDR3 DNA reads TGTGCCAGCAGTCAGGGACTGGGGGGCTACACCTTC. It yields the protein CASSQGLGGYTF. The chain joins TRBV6-5 to TRBJ1-2; D possibly corresponds to TRBD1 (5 bases). The CDR3 contains 12 residues. Germline V gene data show CDR1 as MNHEY and CDR2 as SVGAGI. Trimming shortened V by 5 bases and J by 8 bases, and 12 bases separated the two germline ends.

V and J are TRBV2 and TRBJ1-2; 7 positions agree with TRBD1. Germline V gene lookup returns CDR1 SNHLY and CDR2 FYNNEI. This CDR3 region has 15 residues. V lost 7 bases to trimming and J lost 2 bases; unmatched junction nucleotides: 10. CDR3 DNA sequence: TGTGCCAGCACCGAAGACAGGGTGGGAAACTATGGCTACACCTTC. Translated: CASTEDRVGNYGYTF.

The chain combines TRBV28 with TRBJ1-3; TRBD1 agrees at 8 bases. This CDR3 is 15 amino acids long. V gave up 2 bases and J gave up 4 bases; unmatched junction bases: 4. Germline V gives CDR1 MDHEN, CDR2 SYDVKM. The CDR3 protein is CASSLGQGRGNTIYF. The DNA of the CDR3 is TGTGCCAGCAGTTTAGGACAGGGTAGGGGAAACACCATATATTTT.

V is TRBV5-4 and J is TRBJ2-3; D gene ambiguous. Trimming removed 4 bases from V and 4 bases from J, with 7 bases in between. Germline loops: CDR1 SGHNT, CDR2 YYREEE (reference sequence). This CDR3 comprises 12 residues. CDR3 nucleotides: TGTGCCAGCAGCCTAGTTCCAGATACGCAGTATTTT. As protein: CASSLVPDTQYF.

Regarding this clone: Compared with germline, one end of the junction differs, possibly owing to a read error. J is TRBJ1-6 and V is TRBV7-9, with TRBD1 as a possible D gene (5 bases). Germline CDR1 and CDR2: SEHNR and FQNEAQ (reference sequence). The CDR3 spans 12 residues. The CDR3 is CASSLESTGFFF. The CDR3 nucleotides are TGTGCCAGCAGCTTAGAGTCTACAGGTTTCTTCTTT.

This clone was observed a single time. The CDR3 bases are TGTGCCAGCCGGGTAGCGGACTCCTCGGAAGAGACCCAGTACTTC. Protein sequence: CASRVADSSEETQYF. This chain uses TRBV2 with TRBJ2-5; weak D call: TRBD2 (6 bases). Per germline, CDR1 SNHLY and CDR2 FYNNEI. The CDR3 sequence is 15 residues long. V was pared by 8 bases and J by 3 bases, with 19 bases between.

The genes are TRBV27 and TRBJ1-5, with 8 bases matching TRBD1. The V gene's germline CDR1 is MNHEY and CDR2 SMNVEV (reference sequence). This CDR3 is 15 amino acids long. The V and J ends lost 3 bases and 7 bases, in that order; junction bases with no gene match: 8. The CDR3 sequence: CASSFGRGQEQPQHF. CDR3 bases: TGTGCCAGCAGTTTTGGCAGGGGGCAGGAACAGCCCCAGCATTTT.

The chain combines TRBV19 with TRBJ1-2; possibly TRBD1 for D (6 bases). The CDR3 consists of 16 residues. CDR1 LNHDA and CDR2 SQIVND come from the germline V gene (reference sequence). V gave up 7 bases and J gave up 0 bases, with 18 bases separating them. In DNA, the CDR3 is TGTGCCAGTAAGCGAGGGGGGGGTCCAGCTAACTATGGCTACACCTTC. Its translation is CASKRGGGPANYGYTF.

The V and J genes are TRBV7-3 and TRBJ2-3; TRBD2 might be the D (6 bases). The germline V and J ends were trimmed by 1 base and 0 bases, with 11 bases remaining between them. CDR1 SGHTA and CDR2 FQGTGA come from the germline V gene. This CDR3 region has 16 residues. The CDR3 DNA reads TGTGCCAGCAGCTTAATTGGTAGCGGAAGCACAGATACGCAGTATTTT. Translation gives CASSLIGSGSTDTQYF.

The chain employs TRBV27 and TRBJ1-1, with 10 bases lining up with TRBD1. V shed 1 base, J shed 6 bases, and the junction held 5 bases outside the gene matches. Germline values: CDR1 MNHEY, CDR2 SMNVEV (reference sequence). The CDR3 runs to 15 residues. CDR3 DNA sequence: TGTGCCAGCAGTTTATATGGGGACAGGGGCTCTGAAGCTTTCTTT. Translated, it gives CASSLYGDRGSEAFF.

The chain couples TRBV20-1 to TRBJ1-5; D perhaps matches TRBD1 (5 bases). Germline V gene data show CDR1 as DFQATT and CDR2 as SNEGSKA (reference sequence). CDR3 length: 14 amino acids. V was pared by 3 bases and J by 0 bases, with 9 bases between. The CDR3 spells CSASLGPSNQPQHF. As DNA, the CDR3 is TGCAGTGCTAGTCTGGGGCCTAGCAATCAGCCCCAGCATTTT.

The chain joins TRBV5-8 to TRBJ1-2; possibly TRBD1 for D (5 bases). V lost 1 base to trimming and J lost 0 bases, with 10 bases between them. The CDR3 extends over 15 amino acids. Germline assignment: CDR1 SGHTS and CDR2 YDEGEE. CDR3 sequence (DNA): TGTGCCAGCAGCTTGCCCGGGGGGACTAACTATGGCTACACCTTC. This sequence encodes CASSLPGGTNYGYTF.

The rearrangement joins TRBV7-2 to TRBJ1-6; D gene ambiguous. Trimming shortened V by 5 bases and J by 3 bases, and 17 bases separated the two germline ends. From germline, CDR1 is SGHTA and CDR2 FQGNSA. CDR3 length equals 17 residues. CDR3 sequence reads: CASSRRGQVYYNSPLHF. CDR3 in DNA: TGTGCCAGCAGCCGCCGTGGGCAGGTTTACTATAATTCACCCCTCCACTTT.

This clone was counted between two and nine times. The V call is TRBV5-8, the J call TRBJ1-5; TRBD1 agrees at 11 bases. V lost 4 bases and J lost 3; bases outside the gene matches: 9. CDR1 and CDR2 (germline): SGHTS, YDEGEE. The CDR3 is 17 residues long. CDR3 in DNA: TGTGCCAGCAGCGATTTGGGGGGACAGGGGGTCAATCAGCCCCAGCATTTT. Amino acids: CASSDLGGQGVNQPQHF. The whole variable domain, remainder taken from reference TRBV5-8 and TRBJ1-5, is EAGVTQSPTHLIKTRGQQATLRCSPISGHTSVYWYQQALGLGLQFLLWYDEGEERNRGNFPPRFSGRQFPNYSSELNVNALELEDSALYLCASSDLGGQGVNQPQHFGDGTRLSIL.

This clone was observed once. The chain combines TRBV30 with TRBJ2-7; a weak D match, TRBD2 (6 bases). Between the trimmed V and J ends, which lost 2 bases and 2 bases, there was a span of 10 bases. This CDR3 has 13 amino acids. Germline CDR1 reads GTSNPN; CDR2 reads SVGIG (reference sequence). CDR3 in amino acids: CAWSYRTTYEQYF. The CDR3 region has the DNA TGTGCCTGGAGTTACCGGACTACCTACGAGCAGTACTTC.

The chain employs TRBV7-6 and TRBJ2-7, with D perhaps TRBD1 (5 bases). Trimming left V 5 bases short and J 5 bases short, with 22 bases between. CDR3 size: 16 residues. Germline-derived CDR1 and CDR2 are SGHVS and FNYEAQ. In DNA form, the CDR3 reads TGTGCCAGCAGCCCTAGACCGCGAGACAGTAGCCACGAGCAGTACTTC. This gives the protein CASSPRPRDSSHEQYF.

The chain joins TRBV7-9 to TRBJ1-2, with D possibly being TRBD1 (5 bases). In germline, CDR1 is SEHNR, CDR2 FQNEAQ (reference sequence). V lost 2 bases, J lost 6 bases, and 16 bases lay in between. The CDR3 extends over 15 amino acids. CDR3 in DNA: TGTGCCAGCAGCTTAAAAGGGGTGGGGCTGGATGGCTACACCTTC. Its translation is CASSLKGVGLDGYTF.

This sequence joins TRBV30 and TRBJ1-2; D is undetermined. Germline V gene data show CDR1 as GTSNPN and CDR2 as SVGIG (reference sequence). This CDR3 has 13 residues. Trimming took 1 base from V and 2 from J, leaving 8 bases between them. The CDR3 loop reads CAWSEWANYGYTF. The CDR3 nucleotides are TGTGCCTGGAGTGAGTGGGCGAACTATGGCTACACCTTC.

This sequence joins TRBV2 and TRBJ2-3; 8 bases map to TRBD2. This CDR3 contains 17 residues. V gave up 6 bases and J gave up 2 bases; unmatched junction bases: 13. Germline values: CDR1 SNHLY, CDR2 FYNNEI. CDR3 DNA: TGTGCCAGCAGACTGTTCGCGATCGGGAGGGCCACAGATACGCAGTATTTT. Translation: CASRLFAIGRATDTQYF.

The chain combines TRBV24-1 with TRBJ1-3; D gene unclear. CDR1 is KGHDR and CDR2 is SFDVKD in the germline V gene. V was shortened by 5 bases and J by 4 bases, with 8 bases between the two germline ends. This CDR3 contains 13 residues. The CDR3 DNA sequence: TGTGCCACCAGTGGGGCAGCCGGAAACACCATATATTTT. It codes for CATSGAAGNTIYF.